Following are 22 T cell receptor beta chains from one sample sequenced in a study of response to subunit inactivated influenza vaccine. TCRdb ran MiXCR on the RT-PCR reads and lists one entry per CDR3 protein. The table records 250,000 to 350,000 distinct CDR3 sequences, about 20% of them present only once. Here the sequenced sample was PBMCs from blood, taken around 22 months after vaccination. Receptors were obtained from a man aged 50 to 69 who received an inactivated influenza vaccine.

This clonotype has more than one count but fewer than ten. This sequence joins TRBV7-2 and TRBJ1-3, with D tentatively TRBD1 (6 bases). The V gene lost 5 bases and the J gene lost 0 bases, with 11 bases spanning the gap. The CDR3 covers 15 residues. Germline V gives CDR1 SGHTA, CDR2 FQGNSA. CDR3 in amino acids: CASSARTDSGNTIYF. The CDR3 DNA is TGTGCCAGCAGCGCCCGGACAGACTCTGGAAACACCATATATTTT.

This clonotype was seen at least ten times. This chain connects TRBV20-1 to TRBJ1-5; 10 nucleotides match TRBD1. CDR1 is DFQATT, CDR2 SNEGSKA, per germline (reference sequence). Trimming removed 4 bases from V and 10 bases from J; junction bases left unmatched: 10. CDR3 length: 14 amino acids. The CDR3 sequence is CSAKTGGPASPQHF. The CDR3 DNA sequence: TGCAGTGCTAAGACAGGGGGCCCCGCTAGTCCCCAGCATTTT.

The J gene is TRBJ1-1, the V gene TRBV20-1, with D perhaps TRBD1 (6 bases). The V end was cut by 3 bases, the J end by 0 bases, with 11 bases between. Per germline, CDR1 DFQATT and CDR2 SNEGSKA (reference sequence). There are 14 residues in the CDR3. As DNA, the CDR3 is TGCAGTGCTAGTCGACAGGTCGTGAACACTGAAGCTTTCTTT. The encoded protein is CSASRQVVNTEAFF.

The chain carries TRBV6-5 and TRBJ2-7; 8 nucleotides align to TRBD2. V dropped 4 bases and J dropped 1; count of bases not matched to a gene: 6. This CDR3 has 15 amino acids. The germline V gene encodes CDR1 MNHEY and CDR2 SVGAGI. The DNA for the CDR3 is TGTGCCAGCAGTTCCAGTGCTAGCGGGTCCTACGAGCAGTACTTC. This codes for CASSSSASGSYEQYF.

In its sample, this clonotype was seen a few times. This chain connects TRBV28 to TRBJ1-5, with 7 nucleotides matching TRBD1. Looked up from germline, CDR1 is MDHEN and CDR2 is SYDVKM. Trimming at V came to 3 bases and at J to 9 bases, leaving 8 bases not matched to a gene. This CDR3 has 14 amino acids. CDR3 sequence reads: CASSFTGDGGPQHF. As DNA, the CDR3 is TGTGCCAGCAGTTTTACAGGGGACGGTGGGCCCCAGCATTTT.

At least ten counts were recorded for this clonotype. The V call is TRBV28, the J call TRBJ1-4; possible D gene TRBD1, 6 bases. CDR1 and CDR2 (germline): MDHEN, SYDVKM. This CDR3 has 13 amino acids. Trimming stripped 10 bases from V and 8 bases from J, with 17 bases between. CDR3 in DNA: TGTGCCACCGGGGGCCCTTGGGAGGAAAAACTGTTTTTT. As protein: CATGGPWEEKLFF.

The chain combines TRBV11-2 with TRBJ1-4, with no clear D. With 2 bases removed from V and 4 bases from J, the gap between germline ends came to 5 bases. CDR3 size: 13 residues. Germline CDR1 and CDR2: SGHAT and FQNNGV. The CDR3 region has the DNA TGTGCCAGCAGCTTATCGGATAATGAAAAACTGTTTTTT. Translating it yields CASSLSDNEKLFF.

The J gene is TRBJ1-6, the V gene TRBV12-3 or TRBV12-4; D uncertain. The V end lost 5 bases, the J end lost 0 bases, and 14 bases lay between the germline ends. This CDR3 has 17 amino acids. DNA for the CDR3: TGTGCCAGCAGTCAGGACGGACGTGGCTCCTATAATTCACCCCTCCACTTT. It encodes CASSQDGRGSYNSPLHF.

This clonotype was recorded many times. The chain carries TRBV4-1 and TRBJ2-1; D is uncertain. The V gene lost 4 bases and the J gene lost 4 bases, with 26 bases spanning the gap. Germline V CDR1 and CDR2: MGHRA, YSYEKL. The CDR3 has 19 residues. CDR3 in amino acids: CASSPSLLARRKAYNEQFF. The CDR3 bases are TGCGCCAGCAGCCCCTCCCTATTGGCCCGGCGGAAGGCGTACAATGAGCAGTTCTTC.

The rearrangement uses TRBV20-1 and TRBJ1-2, with a weak D call TRBD1 (5 bases). V lost 4 bases to trimming and J lost 0 bases, with 15 bases between them. Germline values: CDR1 DFQATT, CDR2 SNEGSKA (reference sequence). This CDR3 region has 15 residues. The CDR3 DNA is TGCAGTGCTACCCCAGGGCAGGGAGCTAACTATGGCTACACCTTC. Protein: CSATPGQGANYGYTF.

This clonotype has more than one count but fewer than ten. The genes are TRBV6-5 and TRBJ2-2, with 8 bases matching TRBD1. CDR1 and CDR2 (germline): MNHEY, SVGAGI. The CDR3 sequence is 17 residues long. V was pared by 4 bases and J by 2 bases, with 9 bases of the junction left unmatched. CDR3 DNA: TGTGCCAGCAGTTCGCTTTCTGGACAGGGTAACACCGGGGAGCTGTTTTTT. It is translated as CASSSLSGQGNTGELFF.

This clonotype showed up just a few times. V and J are TRBV5-1 and TRBJ2-7; 8 nucleotides align to TRBD1. The length of the CDR3 is 16 residues. Per germline, CDR1 SGHRS and CDR2 YFSETQ. V gave up 1 base and J gave up 4 bases; unmatched junction bases: 10. The CDR3 DNA reads TGCGCCAGCAGCTTGTCCGGGCAGGGGGCAGGATACGAGCAGTACTTC. Protein product: CASSLSGQGAGYEQYF.

This clonotype appeared many times. The chain employs TRBV5-5 and TRBJ1-1; D is unresolved. Germline loops: CDR1 SGHKS, CDR2 YYEKEE (reference sequence). V lost 2 bases, J lost 5 bases, and 13 bases lay in between. CDR3 size: 14 residues. DNA for the CDR3: TGTGCCAGCAGCTTAGAAGGAATTGGAACTGAAGCTTTCTTT. This sequence encodes CASSLEGIGTEAFF.

In its sample, this clonotype was seen a few times. V usage is TRBV12-3 or TRBV12-4 and J usage is TRBJ1-3; D might be TRBD1 (5 bases). V lost 7 bases, J lost 4 bases, and 17 bases lay in between. CDR3 size: 15 residues. CDR3 in amino acids: CASNPGHGSGNTIYF. CDR3 nucleotide sequence: TGTGCCAGCAACCCTGGACATGGAAGCGGAAACACCATATATTTT.

This clonotype was detected a few times. J is TRBJ1-4 and V is TRBV28, with D perhaps TRBD1 (6 bases). V lost 6 bases and J lost 6, with 17 bases in between. This CDR3 has 15 residues. The germline CDR1 and CDR2 sequences are MDHEN and SYDVKM. CDR3 sequence: CASSPRDRGDEKLFF. In DNA form, the CDR3 reads TGTGCCAGCAGCCCCCGGGATAGGGGGGATGAAAAACTGTTTTTT.

This clonotype has more than one count but fewer than ten. The chain couples TRBV11-2 to TRBJ2-1; D might be TRBD1 (6 bases). CDR1 and CDR2 from the germline V gene are SGHAT and FQNNGV. The CDR3 is 16 residues long. V lost 6 bases, J lost 1 base, and 16 bases lay in between. CDR3 coding DNA: TGTGCCAGCAGACTTATCACAGGGAGATCCTACAATGAGCAGTTCTTC. Protein: CASRLITGRSYNEQFF. Full variable domain (missing parts from reference TRBV11-2 and TRBJ2-1): EAGVAQSPRYKIIEKRQSVAFWCNPISGHATLYWYQQILGQGPKLLIQFQNNGVVDDSQLPKDRFSAERLKGVDSTLKIQPAKLEDSAVYLCASRLITGRSYNEQFFGPGTRLTVL.

The chain recombines TRBV4-3 with TRBJ1-6, with 11 bases that match TRBD1. Germline CDR1 LGHNA, CDR2 YSLEER. Trimming took 3 bases from V and 7 from J; bases not matched to a gene: 5. This CDR3 is 16 amino acids long. The CDR3 coding sequence is TGCGCCAGCAGCCACGTGGGACAGGGGGACAATTCACCCCTCCACTTT. Encoded protein: CASSHVGQGDNSPLHF.

There are a few counts of this clonotype. The V call is TRBV7-9, the J call TRBJ1-4; D is undetermined. The V gene lost 4 bases and the J gene lost 7 bases, with 13 bases spanning the gap. The CDR3 spans 14 residues. CDR1 and CDR2 (germline): SEHNR, FQNEAQ (reference sequence). In DNA, the CDR3 is TGTGCCAGCAGCTCGACAAGGGCGGTTGAAAAACTGTTTTTT. It yields the protein CASSSTRAVEKLFF.

This clonotype turned up a few times. The chain recombines TRBV6-2 or TRBV6-3 with TRBJ1-5, with 9 bases matching TRBD1. The V gene end was trimmed by 7 bases and the J gene end by 6 bases; junction bases not matched to a gene: 7. Per the germline V gene, CDR1 is MNHEY and CDR2 is SVGEGT. The CDR3 spans 14 residues. CDR3 sequence reads: CASTNRGRGQPQHF. The CDR3 DNA follows: TGTGCCAGCACCAACAGGGGGCGAGGTCAGCCCCAGCATTTT.

The V gene is TRBV7-6, the J gene TRBJ2-1, with 14 positions matching TRBD2. Germline assignment: CDR1 SGHVS and CDR2 FNYEAQ. The CDR3 has 18 residues. V lost 3 bases to trimming and J lost 0 bases; unmatched junction nucleotides: 4. CDR3 nucleotide sequence: TGTGCCAGCAGCTTGGGACTAGCGGGAGACAGCTCCTACAATGAGCAGTTCTTC. Protein sequence: CASSLGLAGDSSYNEQFF.

The chain carries TRBV5-1 and TRBJ2-4, with 10 positions matching TRBD1. Germline lookup yields CDR1 SGHRS and CDR2 YFSETQ. The ends lost 4 bases at V and 8 bases at J; junction bases unmatched: 6. CDR3 length: 14 residues. The CDR3 reads CASSNGQGGDIQYF. The DNA for the CDR3 is TGCGCCAGCAGCAACGGACAGGGGGGAGACATTCAGTACTTC.

This clonotype came up many times. V is TRBV28 and J is TRBJ2-5; D call uncertain. The CDR3 covers 13 residues. The V end lost 4 bases, the J end lost 7 bases, and 13 bases lay between the germline ends. Germline CDR1 is MDHEN and CDR2 is SYDVKM. CDR3 nucleotide sequence: TGTGCCAGCAGTTCCGTCCAAGTTCTGACCCAGTACTTC. Translating it yields CASSSVQVLTQYF.